This T cell receptor (beta chain) was documented in a study of a mutant IDH1 vaccine in newly diagnosed glioma. Study in general: Treated patients had a mean age of 40.4 years and a sex split that was around 60% male and roughly 40% female.

As for this clone: As yet, its antigen is unknown.

Time point specified: week 23, last vaccination. Each dose delivered 300 ug of mutant IDH1 20-mer peptide subcutaneously with imiquimod. Regarding the study as a whole: No link was apparently found between pseudoprogression and changes in top peripheral T cell clonotypes.

TCRdb's copy holds only in-frame clones and misses some; the assay was immunoSEQ multiplex PCR. The top ten hold roughly 8.1% of the sample, which has about 53,000 clones, approximately 78% seen once. Sequencing used PBMCs, obtained from a glioma patient whose treatment included an IDH1 peptide vaccine. The source is a woman aged 40-49 years with glioma. Some clones in this sample may be carry-over from other donors' samples.

In DNA, the CDR3 is TGTGCCAGCAGCTCCCTCAGCGGGGACAGAGGGGAAAGTATGCCCCAGCATTTT. Translated, it gives CASSSLSGDRGESMPQHF. V usage is TRBV5-8 and J usage is TRBJ1-5; 7 nucleotides match TRBD1. From germline, CDR1 is SGHTS and CDR2 YDEGEE. V dropped 3 bases and J dropped 9; count of bases not matched to a gene: 21. CDR3 length: 18 amino acids.